The entry below describes one TCR beta chain. What it binds is not known. Data came from immunoSEQ multiplex PCR; TCRdb stores just in-frame clones and leaves some out. The data contain hundreds of thousands of clones, roughly 78% of them singletons. The sample comes from a study of shared clonotypes between healthy human individuals. Whole-study findings and limits: As a rule, naive subsets had a larger estimated richness than memory subsets.

The receptor was isolated from a woman aged 25 to 45 in good health. Source material: memory CD4+ T cells sorted from blood. This sample's subset: CD45RA-negative fraction.

The CDR3 DNA sequence: TGTGCCAGCAGCTCCGGAGGGATCCTGAGCTCCTATAATTCACCCCTCCACTTT. Translated: CASSSGGILSSYNSPLHF. This chain links TRBV5-5 with TRBJ1-6; D remains unclear. Trimming shortened V by 3 bases and J by 0 bases, and 16 bases separated the two germline ends. Germline CDR1 SGHKS, CDR2 YYEKEE (reference sequence). The CDR3 totals 18 residues.